This T cell receptor (beta chain) was retrieved from a study of T cell responses to AZD1222 COVID-19 vaccine. General study results and limits: Repertoires were obtained solely post-peak T cell response. Clonal diversity was possibly underestimated, and white British individuals and females predominated among donors. Across spike, vaccine-associated CD4 TCRs were found, dominant at 160-218 and 743-854.

Profiling relied on immunoSEQ multiplex PCR, and the TCRdb table lists in-frame clones only, not all of them. Counted here are roughly 80,000 clones, more than 75% occurring once; the ten biggest clones make up roughly 5.1%. Of note for this clone: No antigen is known for it.

This clonotype originated in an adult in good health. The starting material was peripheral blood, obtained on day 0 of MenACWY control vaccination.

In nucleotides, the CDR3 is TGCGCCAGCAGCCCAAGCGATCACAATGAGCAGTTCTTC. Its protein product is CASSPSDHNEQFF. The chain is built from TRBV5-1 and TRBJ2-1; no firm D call. Germline V lookup: CDR1 SGHRS, CDR2 YFSETQ. The CDR3 runs to 13 residues. V lost 4 bases and J lost 5, with 10 bases in between.